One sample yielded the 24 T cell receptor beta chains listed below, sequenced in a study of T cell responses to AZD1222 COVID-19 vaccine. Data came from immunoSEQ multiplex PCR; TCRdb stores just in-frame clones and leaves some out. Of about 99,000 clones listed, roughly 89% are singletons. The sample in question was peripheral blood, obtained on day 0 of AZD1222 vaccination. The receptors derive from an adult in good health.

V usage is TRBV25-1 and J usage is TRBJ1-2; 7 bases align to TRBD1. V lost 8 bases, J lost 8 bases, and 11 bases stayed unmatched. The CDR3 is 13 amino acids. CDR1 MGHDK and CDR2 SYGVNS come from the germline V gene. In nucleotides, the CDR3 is TGTGCCAGCCGACCCGACAGGGCGAGAGGCTACACCTTC. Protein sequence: CASRPDRARGYTF.

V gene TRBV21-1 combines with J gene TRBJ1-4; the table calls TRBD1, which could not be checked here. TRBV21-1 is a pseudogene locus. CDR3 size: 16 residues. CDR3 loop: CASSKAPQGYNEKLFF. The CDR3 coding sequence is TGTGCCAGCAGCAAAGCGCCACAGGGGTATAATGAAAAACTGTTTTTT.

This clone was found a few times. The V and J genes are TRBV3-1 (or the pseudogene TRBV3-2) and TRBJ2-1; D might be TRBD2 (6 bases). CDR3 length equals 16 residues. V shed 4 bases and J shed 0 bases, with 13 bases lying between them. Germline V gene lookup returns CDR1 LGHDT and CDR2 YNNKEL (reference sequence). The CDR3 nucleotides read TGTGCCAGCAGCCCGTACGGAGGGAGCTCCTACAATGAGCAGTTCTTC. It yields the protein CASSPYGGSSYNEQFF.

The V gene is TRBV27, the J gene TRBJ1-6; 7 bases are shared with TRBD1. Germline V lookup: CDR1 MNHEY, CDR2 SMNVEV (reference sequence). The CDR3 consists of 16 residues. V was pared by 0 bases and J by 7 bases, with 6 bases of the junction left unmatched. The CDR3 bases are TGTGCCAGCAGTTTATCTTTCCGGGACAGAAATTCACCCCTCCACTTT. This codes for CASSLSFRDRNSPLHF.

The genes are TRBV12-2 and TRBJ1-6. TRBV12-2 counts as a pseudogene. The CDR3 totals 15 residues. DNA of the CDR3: TGTGCAAGTCCCCCTCTGGGTAGAGCAAATTCACCCCTCCACTTT. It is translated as CASPPLGRANSPLHF.

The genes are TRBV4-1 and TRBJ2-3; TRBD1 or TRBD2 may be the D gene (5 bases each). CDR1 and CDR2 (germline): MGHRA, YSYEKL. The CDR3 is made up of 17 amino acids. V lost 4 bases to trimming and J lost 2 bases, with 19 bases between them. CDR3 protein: CASSPAVWGLDTDTQYF. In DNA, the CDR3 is TGCGCCAGCAGCCCAGCGGTCTGGGGCCTTGACACAGATACGCAGTATTTT.

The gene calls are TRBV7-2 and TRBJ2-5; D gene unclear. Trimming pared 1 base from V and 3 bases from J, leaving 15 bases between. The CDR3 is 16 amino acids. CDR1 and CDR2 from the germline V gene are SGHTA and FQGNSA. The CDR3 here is CASSLVPGLSEETQYF. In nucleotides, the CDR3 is TGTGCCAGCAGCTTAGTTCCAGGCCTCTCCGAAGAGACCCAGTACTTC.

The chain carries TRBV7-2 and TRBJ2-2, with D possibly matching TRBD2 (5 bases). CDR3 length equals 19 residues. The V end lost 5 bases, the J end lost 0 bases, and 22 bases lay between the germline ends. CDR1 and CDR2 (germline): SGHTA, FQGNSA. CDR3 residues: CASSLPGSGGLSNTGELFF. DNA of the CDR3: TGTGCCAGCAGCCTCCCGGGTTCCGGCGGACTTTCGAACACCGGGGAGCTGTTTTTT.

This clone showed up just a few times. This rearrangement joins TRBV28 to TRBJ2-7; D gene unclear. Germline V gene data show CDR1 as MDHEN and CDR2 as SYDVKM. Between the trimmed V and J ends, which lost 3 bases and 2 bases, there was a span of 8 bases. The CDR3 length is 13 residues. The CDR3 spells CASSFSSTYEQYF. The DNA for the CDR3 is TGTGCCAGCAGTTTTAGCAGTACCTACGAGCAGTACTTC.

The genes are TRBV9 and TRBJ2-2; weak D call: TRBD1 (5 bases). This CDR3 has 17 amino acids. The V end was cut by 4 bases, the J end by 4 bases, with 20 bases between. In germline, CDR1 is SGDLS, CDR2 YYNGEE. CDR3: CASSQLGAVRGTGELFF. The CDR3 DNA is TGTGCCAGCAGCCAATTAGGGGCGGTCCGAGGCACCGGGGAGCTGTTTTTT.

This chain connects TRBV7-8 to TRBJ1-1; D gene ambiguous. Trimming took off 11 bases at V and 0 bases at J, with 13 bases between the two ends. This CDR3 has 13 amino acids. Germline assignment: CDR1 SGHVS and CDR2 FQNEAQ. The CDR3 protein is CAVKEFMNTEAFF. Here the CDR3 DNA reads TGTGCCGTAAAAGAGTTCATGAACACTGAAGCTTTCTTT.

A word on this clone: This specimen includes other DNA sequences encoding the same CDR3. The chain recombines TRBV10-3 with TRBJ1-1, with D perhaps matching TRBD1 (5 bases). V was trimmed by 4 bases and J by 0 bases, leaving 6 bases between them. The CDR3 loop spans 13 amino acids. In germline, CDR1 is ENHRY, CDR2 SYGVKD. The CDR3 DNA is TGTGCCATCAGTGGACAGCTGAACACTGAAGCTTTCTTT. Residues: CAISGQLNTEAFF.

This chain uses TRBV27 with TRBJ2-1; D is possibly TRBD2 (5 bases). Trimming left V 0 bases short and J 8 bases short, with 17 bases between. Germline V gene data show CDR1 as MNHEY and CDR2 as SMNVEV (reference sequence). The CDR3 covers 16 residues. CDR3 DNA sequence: TGTGCCAGCAGTTTATCGAGTGGGAGATATAGGGATGAGCAGTTCTTC. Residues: CASSLSSGRYRDEQFF.

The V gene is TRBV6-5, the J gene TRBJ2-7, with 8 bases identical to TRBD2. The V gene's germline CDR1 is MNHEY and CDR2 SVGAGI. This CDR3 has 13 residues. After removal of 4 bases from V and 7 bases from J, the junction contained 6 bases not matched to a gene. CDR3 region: CASSFGRAREQYF. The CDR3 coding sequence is TGTGCCAGCAGTTTCGGGAGGGCCAGGGAGCAGTACTTC.

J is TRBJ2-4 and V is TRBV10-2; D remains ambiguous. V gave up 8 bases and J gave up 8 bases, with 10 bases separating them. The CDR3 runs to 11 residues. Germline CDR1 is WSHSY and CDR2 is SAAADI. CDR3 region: CASGVRDIQYF. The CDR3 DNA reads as TGCGCCAGCGGGGTACGAGACATTCAGTACTTC.

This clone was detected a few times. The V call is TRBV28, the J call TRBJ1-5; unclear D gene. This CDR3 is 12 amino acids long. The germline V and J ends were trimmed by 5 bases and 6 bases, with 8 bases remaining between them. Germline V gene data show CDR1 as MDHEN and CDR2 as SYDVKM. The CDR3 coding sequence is TGTGCCAGCAGTCTAGGCACTCAGCCCCAGCATTTT. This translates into CASSLGTQPQHF.

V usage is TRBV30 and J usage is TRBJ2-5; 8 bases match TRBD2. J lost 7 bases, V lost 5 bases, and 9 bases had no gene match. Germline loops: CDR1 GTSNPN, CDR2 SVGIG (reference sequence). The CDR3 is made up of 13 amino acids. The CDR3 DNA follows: TGTGCCTGGGCCACTAGCGGACTAGGGACCCAGTACTTC. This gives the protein CAWATSGLGTQYF.

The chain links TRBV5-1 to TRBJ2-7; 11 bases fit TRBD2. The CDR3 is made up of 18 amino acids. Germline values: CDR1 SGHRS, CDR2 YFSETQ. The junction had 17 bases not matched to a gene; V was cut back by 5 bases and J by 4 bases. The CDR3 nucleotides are TGCGCCAGCAGACCCTCCGGGACTAGCGGTATATTTGGGTACGAGCAGTACTTC. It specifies CASRPSGTSGIFGYEQYF.

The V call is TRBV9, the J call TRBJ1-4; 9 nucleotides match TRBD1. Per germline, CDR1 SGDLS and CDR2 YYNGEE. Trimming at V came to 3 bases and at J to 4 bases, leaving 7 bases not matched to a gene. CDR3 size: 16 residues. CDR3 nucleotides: TGTGCCAGCAGCGCCCGGGGACAGGGCGGTAATGAAAAACTGTTTTTT. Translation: CASSARGQGGNEKLFF.

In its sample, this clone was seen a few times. CDR3 nucleotide sequence: TGTGCCTCCATCGGACAGGGGGACACTGAAGCTTTCTTT. Protein sequence: CASIGQGDTEAFF. J is TRBJ1-1 and V is TRBV11-2; 10 nucleotides align to TRBD1. This CDR3 has 13 residues. V gave up 11 bases and J gave up 3 bases; unmatched junction bases: 6. Germline V gene data show CDR1 as SGHAT and CDR2 as FQNNGV.

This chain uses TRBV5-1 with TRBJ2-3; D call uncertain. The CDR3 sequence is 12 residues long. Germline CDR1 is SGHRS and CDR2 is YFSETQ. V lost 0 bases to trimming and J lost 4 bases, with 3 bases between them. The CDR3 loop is CASSLAADTQYF. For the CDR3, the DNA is TGCGCCAGCAGCTTGGCCGCAGATACGCAGTATTTT.

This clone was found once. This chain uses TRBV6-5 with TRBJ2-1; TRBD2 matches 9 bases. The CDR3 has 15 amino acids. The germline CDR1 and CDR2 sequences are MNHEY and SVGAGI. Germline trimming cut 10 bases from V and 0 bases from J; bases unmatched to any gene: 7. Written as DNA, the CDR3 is TGTGCCACCAGACTAGCGGATAGCTCCTACAATGAGCAGTTCTTC. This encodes CATRLADSSYNEQFF.

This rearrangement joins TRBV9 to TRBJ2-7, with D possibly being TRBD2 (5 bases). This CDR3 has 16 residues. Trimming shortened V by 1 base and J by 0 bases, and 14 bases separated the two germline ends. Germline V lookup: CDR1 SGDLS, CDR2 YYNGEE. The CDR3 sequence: CASSVSPAVGSYEQYF. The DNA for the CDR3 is TGTGCCAGCAGCGTATCACCAGCGGTTGGCTCCTACGAGCAGTACTTC.

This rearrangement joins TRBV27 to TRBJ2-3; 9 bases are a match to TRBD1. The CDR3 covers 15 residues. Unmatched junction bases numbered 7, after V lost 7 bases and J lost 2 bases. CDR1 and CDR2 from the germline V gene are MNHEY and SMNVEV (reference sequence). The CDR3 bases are TGTGCCAGCACGAAGGACAGGGGTTCCACAGATACGCAGTATTTT. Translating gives CASTKDRGSTDTQYF.